This TCR beta chain stems from a study of blood T cell repertoires in COVID-19. As for the study in general: Sites in the United States, Italy and Spain provided acute and convalescent COVID-19 samples. From T cells, B-cell-depleted T cells, or PBMCs came the material, which was cDNA or gDNA.

Germline CDR1 LNHDA, CDR2 SQIVND (reference sequence). V lost 6 bases to trimming and J lost 0 bases, with 6 bases between them. The CDR3 spans 13 residues. Authors' data handling: Using reference gene primer amplification, nucleated cell counts were estimated. Generated by immunoSEQ multiplex PCR, the TCRdb table keeps only in-frame clones and is missing some. V, J and clone size derive from that table, while D and trimming were established from the DNA sequence. The table has 250,000 to 350,000 clones, around 90% seen once. The sequenced sample consisted of peripheral blood. This receptor was taken from a man younger than 35 with active or convalescent COVID-19. The chain has TRBV19 and TRBJ1-3; D call uncertain. The CDR3 here is CASRLGSGNTIYF. The CDR3 DNA follows: TGTGCCAGTAGGCTAGGCTCTGGAAACACCATATATTTT.